The entry that follows covers one T cell receptor beta chain sequence. The sample comes from a study of T cell changes during pregnancy in multiple sclerosis. Measured with immunoSEQ multiplex PCR; TCRdb has only the in-frame clones, and not every one. The table includes around 80,000 clones, 90% to 95% detected once. The CDR3 loop spans 14 amino acids. Losses at the gene ends were 5 bases for V and 5 bases for J; bases not matched to a gene: 8. Germline V lookup: CDR1 MGHDK, CDR2 SYGVNS. This chain joins TRBV25-1 and TRBJ1-2, with TRBD1 identical over 7 bases. The sequencing here drew on peripheral blood, taken before pregnancy. The receptor was derived from a female donor with multiple sclerosis, enrolled in a pregnancy study. The CDR3 sequence: CASSPRQGGYGYTF. CDR3 in DNA: TGTGCCAGCAGTCCACGACAGGGTGGGTATGGCTACACCTTC.